These 31 T cell receptor beta chains came from one sample sequenced in a study of OX40 agonist ivuxolimab in advanced cancers. Sequencing was performed with immunoSEQ multiplex PCR; in TCRdb, only in-frame clones are kept and a portion is missing. Of around 25,000 clones listed, more than 80% were seen once; the top ten hold roughly 15%. The sample in question was CD4+ or CD8+ T cells sorted from blood, obtained in a trial of the OX40 agonist ivuxolimab. The source is an adult with an advanced solid tumor such as melanoma, head and neck, liver or kidney cancer.

The chain carries TRBV7-2 and TRBJ1-1, with D uncertain. The germline V gene encodes CDR1 SGHTA and CDR2 FQGNSA. Trimming left V 0 bases short and J 3 bases short, with 14 bases between. This CDR3 region has 16 residues. CDR3 amino acids: CASSLATATFDTEAFF. The DNA for the CDR3 is TGTGCCAGCAGCTTAGCTACCGCCACCTTCGACACTGAAGCTTTCTTT.

The chain has TRBV7-9 and TRBJ2-5; D may be TRBD2 (6 bases). Germline CDR1 is SEHNR and CDR2 is FQNEAQ (reference sequence). V shed 5 bases and J shed 11 bases, with 15 bases lying between them. There are 12 residues in the CDR3. CDR3 bases: TGTGCCAGCAGCCCCCGGGGAGGAGAGCAGTACTTC. Translating it yields CASSPRGGEQYF.

V usage is TRBV19 and J usage is TRBJ2-1; TRBD2 matches at 8 bases. The ends lost 1 base at V and 16 bases at J; junction bases unmatched: 9. CDR3 size: 13 residues. CDR1 is LNHDA, CDR2 SQIVND, per germline (reference sequence). The CDR3 here is CASSIVRAGGGFF. The CDR3, as DNA: TGTGCCAGTAGTATAGTGAGGGCCGGGGGGGGATTCTTC.

The chain uses TRBV5-5 and TRBJ2-5; 8 bases are a match to TRBD1. The CDR3 is 15 amino acids. With V trimmed by 4 bases and J by 5 bases, 10 bases remained unmatched. Germline CDR1 and CDR2: SGHKS and YYEKEE (reference sequence). The CDR3 nucleotides read TGTGCCAGCAGCCACGGACAGGGCGGTCGCGAGACCCAGTACTTC. Translation gives CASSHGQGGRETQYF.

The V gene is TRBV14, the J gene TRBJ2-7; D is unresolved. CDR1 is SGHDN and CDR2 is FVKESK in the germline V gene. The CDR3 totals 11 residues. Trimming left V 4 bases short and J 5 bases short, with 6 bases between. Written as DNA, the CDR3 is TGTGCCAGCAGCCCGGGTGACGAGCAGTACTTC. Translated: CASSPGDEQYF. Based on the CDR3 plus reference TRBV14 and TRBJ2-7, the full variable domain is EAGVTQFPSHSVIEKGQTVTLRCDPISGHDNLYWYRRVMGKEIKFLLHFVKESKQDESGMPNNRFLAERTGGTYSTLKVQPAELEDSGVYFCASSPGDEQYFGPGTRLTVT.

The chain is built from TRBV29-1 and TRBJ1-2; TRBD1 might be the D (6 bases). V was pared by 1 base and J by 0 bases, with 12 bases between. Germline V gives CDR1 SQVTM, CDR2 ANQGSEA. The CDR3 totals 15 residues. Here the CDR3 DNA reads TGCAGCGTTGAAGTGGGTAGACAGGCTAACTATGGCTACACCTTC. Translated: CSVEVGRQANYGYTF.

V gene TRBV30 combines with J gene TRBJ2-7; no definite D call. The V gene's germline CDR1 is GTSNPN and CDR2 SVGIG (reference sequence). Trimming stripped 1 base from V and 2 bases from J, with 18 bases between. CDR3 length: 16 residues. The CDR3 nucleotides read TGTGCCTGGAGTGCCGTTAAAGCTTTCAGCACCTACGAGCAGTACTTC. This translates into CAWSAVKAFSTYEQYF.

The chain carries TRBV5-1 and TRBJ2-1, with 13 bases fitting TRBD2. V trimming: 6 bases; J trimming: 6 bases; junction bases outside the gene matches: 15. The CDR3 consists of 18 residues. Germline loops: CDR1 SGHRS, CDR2 YFSETQ. The CDR3 protein is CASIDGTSGTSWGNEQFF. For the CDR3, the DNA is TGCGCCAGCATCGACGGGACTAGCGGGACCTCTTGGGGCAATGAGCAGTTCTTC.

The rearrangement uses TRBV6-6 and TRBJ2-4; D is undetermined. V was cut by 3 bases and J by 0 bases, with 9 bases left in between. The CDR3 has 15 amino acids. CDR1 and CDR2 from the germline V gene are MNHNY and SVGAGI (reference sequence). The CDR3 loop reads CASSYSWLAKNIQYF. For the CDR3, the DNA is TGTGCCAGCAGTTATAGCTGGTTAGCCAAAAACATTCAGTACTTC.

The chain recombines TRBV29-1 with TRBJ2-5; D tentatively fits TRBD1 or TRBD2 (7 bases each). The end of the DNA aligns better with TRBJ2-7, so the J call may be wrong. CDR3 length: 14 residues. The germline gives CDR1 SQVTM, CDR2 ANQGSEA. The CDR3 protein is CSARAGGALYEQYF. Here the CDR3 DNA reads TGCAGCGCGCGAGCAGGGGGGGCTTTGTACGAGCAGTACTTC.

This chain connects TRBV30 to TRBJ2-7; the match to TRBD2 covers 14 bases. CDR1 and CDR2 from the germline V gene are GTSNPN and SVGIG (reference sequence). The CDR3 is made up of 17 amino acids. The junction had 9 bases not matched to a gene; V was cut back by 2 bases and J by 3 bases. CDR3 sequence (DNA): TGTGCCTGGAGTACAGGGGGGACTAGCGGGGGATACTACGAGCAGTACTTC. This codes for CAWSTGGTSGGYYEQYF.

This clone was counted between two and nine times. This CDR3 is CASSQELGGATDTQYF. In DNA form, the CDR3 reads TGCGCCAGCAGCCAAGAGTTGGGGGGAGCCACAGATACGCAGTATTTT. This rearrangement joins TRBV4-3 to TRBJ2-3; D is possibly TRBD2 (6 bases). CDR1 is LGHNA, CDR2 YSLEER, per germline. V gave up 0 bases and J gave up 2 bases, with 12 bases separating them. The CDR3 sequence is 16 residues long.

The chain has TRBV6-4 and TRBJ2-1, with a tentative D call TRBD1 (8 bases). Germline CDR1 is MRHNA and CDR2 is SNTAGT. There are 15 residues in the CDR3. V shed 2 bases and J shed 5 bases, with 13 bases lying between them. CDR3 in amino acids: CASSDTGGVNNEQFF. The CDR3 region has the DNA TGTGCCAGCAGTGACACAGGGGGGGTAAACAATGAGCAGTTCTTC.

The genes are TRBV2 and TRBJ2-3; 10 bases are shared with TRBD1. V lost 3 bases and J lost 4; bases outside the gene matches: 4. CDR1 and CDR2 (germline): SNHLY, FYNNEI. The CDR3 contains 15 residues. The CDR3 loop reads CASSDGQGGSDTQYF. The CDR3 nucleotides read TGTGCCAGCAGTGATGGACAGGGGGGGTCAGATACGCAGTATTTT.

V gene TRBV7-2 combines with J gene TRBJ1-5; no definite D call. Looked up from germline, CDR1 is SGHTA and CDR2 is FQGNSA. Deletions cut 1 base from V and 3 bases from J, with 7 bases between. The CDR3 is 14 residues long. CDR3 in amino acids: CASSLGLNNQPQHF. CDR3 DNA sequence: TGTGCCAGCAGCTTAGGGCTCAACAATCAGCCCCAGCATTTT.

This chain joins TRBV5-4 and TRBJ2-5; 8 nucleotides agree with TRBD2. Germline CDR1 and CDR2: SGHNT and YYREEE (reference sequence). V dropped 4 bases and J dropped 5; count of bases not matched to a gene: 13. CDR3 size: 16 residues. CDR3 DNA sequence: TGTGCCAGCAGCCTCGCCGGGGGGGCCTCGGGGGAGACCCAGTACTTC. It encodes CASSLAGGASGETQYF.

V and J are TRBV6-6 and TRBJ2-1; D possibly corresponds to TRBD1 (6 bases). This CDR3 contains 15 residues. Germline values: CDR1 MNHNY, CDR2 SVGAGI (reference sequence). V was shortened by 0 bases and J by 4 bases, with 10 bases between the two germline ends. The CDR3 DNA sequence: TGTGCCAGCAGTTACTCTGCAGGGGCTTACAATGAGCAGTTCTTC. Translated, it gives CASSYSAGAYNEQFF.

This clone was seen just once. The chain joins TRBV15 to TRBJ2-7; TRBD2 matches 9 bases. The V segment lost 4 bases and the J segment 7 bases; nucleotides outside the gene matches: 5. The germline gives CDR1 LNHNV, CDR2 YYDKDF (reference sequence). The CDR3 runs to 13 residues. CDR3 region: CATSILAGIEQYF. The CDR3, as DNA: TGTGCCACCAGCATTCTAGCGGGGATTGAGCAGTACTTC.

The chain combines TRBV7-2 with TRBJ2-2, with D possibly TRBD2 on 7 matching bases. Germline V gives CDR1 SGHTA, CDR2 FQGNSA. V lost 5 bases and J 6 bases, leaving 22 bases between the germline ends. The CDR3 loop spans 17 amino acids. CDR3 nucleotides: TGTGCCAGCAGCCTGGCCGGGGGGCTTTTTTTAGCCGGGGAGCTGTTTTTT. Translating it yields CASSLAGGLFLAGELFF.

This clone occurred once. This chain links TRBV10-1 with TRBJ2-7; 7 bases are shared with TRBD2. The germline V gene has CDR1 WNHNN and CDR2 SYGVQD (reference sequence). The length of the CDR3 is 13 residues. J gave up 4 bases and V 5 bases, and 5 bases lay outside the gene matches. CDR3 region: CASSLGGSYEQYF. The CDR3 DNA reads TGCGCCAGCAGTTTAGGCGGGAGTTACGAGCAGTACTTC.

The J gene is TRBJ2-5, the V gene TRBV11-3, with 7 nucleotides matching TRBD2. Germline V gene sequence: CDR1 SGHNT, CDR2 YENEEA. The CDR3 length is 14 residues. J gave up 5 bases and V 1 base, and 4 bases lay outside the gene matches. In nucleotides, the CDR3 is TGTGCCAGCAGCTTAGGAATGGGAGGGGAGACCCAGTACTTC. Residues: CASSLGMGGETQYF.

The chain carries TRBV25-1 and TRBJ2-3; 9 bases match TRBD1. The CDR3 covers 15 residues. J lost 6 bases, V lost 4 bases, and 8 bases had no gene match. Looked up from germline, CDR1 is MGHDK and CDR2 is SYGVNS. The CDR3 here is CASSASGTGTDTQYF. Written as DNA, the CDR3 is TGTGCCAGCAGTGCCTCCGGGACAGGGACGGATACGCAGTATTTT.

This clone has just one count. The CDR3 DNA follows: TGTGCTTATACAGGTGACTCCTACGAGCAGTACTTC. As protein: CAYTGDSYEQYF. The chain has TRBV30 and TRBJ2-7; maybe TRBD1 (5 bases). Per the germline V gene, CDR1 is GTSNPN and CDR2 is SVGIG (reference sequence). This CDR3 spans 12 amino acids. Together with reference TRBV30 and TRBJ2-7, the CDR3 gives the full variable domain: SQTIHQWPATLVQPVGSPLSLECTVEGTSNPNLYWYRQAAGRGLQLLFYSVGIGQISSEVPQNLSASRPQDRQFILSSKKLLLSDSGFYLCAYTGDSYEQYFGPGTRLTVT.

The V call is TRBV18, the J call TRBJ2-1, with a possible D match to TRBD2 (6 bases). Trimming shortened V by 6 bases and J by 8 bases, and 20 bases separated the two germline ends. The CDR3 loop spans 15 amino acids. The germline CDR1 and CDR2 sequences are KGHSH and LQKENI. The CDR3 region is CASSPPGSIVYEQFF. CDR3 DNA: TGTGCCAGCTCCCCCCCCGGGAGTATTGTCTATGAGCAGTTCTTC.

This clone came up a few times. V usage is TRBV5-6 and J usage is TRBJ1-1; D might be TRBD1 (5 bases). Germline V CDR1 and CDR2: SGHDT, YYEEEE. The V gene lost 4 bases and the J gene lost 8 bases, with 12 bases spanning the gap. The length of the CDR3 is 12 residues. Here the CDR3 DNA reads TGTGCCAGCAGCCGTCTCGGGGGGGAAGCTTTCTTT. The encoded protein is CASSRLGGEAFF.

This clone was seen more than once but under ten times. A junction end diverges from the germline sequence, so it may reflect a read error. The chain combines TRBV7-7 with TRBJ2-2; D is unresolved. From germline, CDR1 is SSHAT and CDR2 FNYEAQ (reference sequence). This CDR3 is 16 amino acids long. This chain's CDR3 is CASSFLPQPNTGELFF. The DNA of the CDR3 is TGTGCTAGCAGCTTCTTGCCCCAGCCGAACACCGGGGAGCTGTTTTTT.

The V and J genes are TRBV2 and TRBJ2-5; TRBD2 matches 9 bases. The CDR3 has 13 amino acids. Germline V lookup: CDR1 SNHLY, CDR2 FYNNEI. With V trimmed by 7 bases and J by 5 bases, 5 bases remained unmatched. CDR3 in DNA: TGTGCCAGCAAGAATAGCGGGGGTGAGACCCAGTACTTC. Its translation: CASKNSGGETQYF.

The chain joins TRBV7-2 to TRBJ1-1, with 8 bases aligning to TRBD1. The CDR3 length is 13 residues. Germline V gene lookup returns CDR1 SGHTA and CDR2 FQGNSA. V lost 3 bases to trimming and J lost 7 bases; unmatched junction nucleotides: 4. CDR3 region: CASSFMGTGEAFF. The CDR3 coding sequence is TGTGCCAGCAGCTTTATGGGGACAGGTGAAGCTTTCTTT.

The chain couples TRBV5-1 to TRBJ2-6, with 10 bases identical to TRBD2. CDR1 SGHRS and CDR2 YFSETQ come from the germline V gene. The CDR3 spans 17 residues. Trimming cost V 4 bases and J 0 bases; bases outside gene matches: 4. The CDR3 DNA reads as TGCGCCAGCAGCCCTGGACTAGCGGCCTCTGGGGCCAACGTCCTGACTTTC. The encoded protein is CASSPGLAASGANVLTF.

The chain combines TRBV25-1 with TRBJ1-2, with D tentatively TRBD1 (5 bases). Germline values: CDR1 MGHDK, CDR2 SYGVNS. This CDR3 contains 14 residues. Trimming cost V 3 bases and J 4 bases, with 12 bases left between them. The CDR3 sequence: CASSDGGLRYGYTF. The CDR3 DNA sequence: TGTGCCAGCAGTGACGGGGGACTTCGCTATGGCTACACCTTC.

This clone was detected only once. The chain links TRBV29-1 to TRBJ1-2; D not certain. V lost 7 bases and J 8 bases, leaving 20 bases between the germline ends. CDR1 SQVTM and CDR2 ANQGSEA come from the germline V gene. This CDR3 has 13 amino acids. This CDR3 reads CSAGQERARGYTF. CDR3 nucleotides: TGCAGCGCCGGCCAGGAAAGAGCGAGGGGCTACACCTTC.